This is a list of T cell receptor beta chains from one sample in a study of blood T cell repertoires in COVID-19. Sequenced by immunoSEQ multiplex PCR; TCRdb stores in-frame clones only, minus some. The table records fewer than 400,000 clones, about 89% of them present only once. The sequenced sample consisted of PBMCs or T cells enriched from blood (not recorded which). These receptors were collected from a man in his 60s who had recovered from COVID-19. The CDR3 runs from the conserved cysteine through the conserved F or W. Fields, in order: clone size, D gene, J gene, V gene, CDR3 DNA, CDR3 protein. The D gene is left open where the match is weak. Clone size is shown for a subset of rows, as once, few, many or a class of expanded clone.

NA	NA	TRBJ2-5	TRBV18	TGTGCCACCGTCGAGTATGAGACCCAGTACTTC	CATVEYETQYF
NA	TRBD2	TRBJ2-7	TRBV3-1/TRBV3-2	TGTGCCAGCAGGACTAGCGGGAGTAATAACGAGCAGTACTTC	CASRTSGSNNEQYF
NA	NA	TRBJ2-5	TRBV10-1	TGCGCCAGCAGTGATGAAGTAGCGGAGGGCGGTCGAGAGACCCAGTACTTC	CASSDEVAEGGRETQYF
NA	NA	TRBJ2-7	TRBV11-3	TGTGCCAGCAGCTCCGGTGGGGCAGGCGCCTACGAGCAGTACTTC	CASSSGGAGAYEQYF
few	NA	TRBJ1-5	TRBV6-5	TGTGCCAGCAGGGGGACTGGTGCGCTTCAACCCCAGCATTTT	CASRGTGALQPQHF
NA	NA	TRBJ1-5	TRBV5-5	TGTGCCAGCAGCTTATACAGTAATCAGCCCCAGCATTTT	CASSLYSNQPQHF
NA	NA	TRBJ2-1	TRBV5-8	TGTGCCAGCAGCGGAACAAACAGGGGGGGTTTGTACAATGAGCAGTTCTTC	CASSGTNRGGLYNEQFF
NA	NA	TRBJ1-4	TRBV5-5	TGTGCCAGCAGACCCGCGGCGGGTAATGAAAAACTGTTTTTT	CASRPAAGNEKLFF
NA	NA	TRBJ2-3	TRBV4-2	TGTGCCAGCAGCCAAGTCGGTAGCACAGATACGCAGTATTTT	CASSQVGSTDTQYF
NA	NA	TRBJ2-3	TRBV18	TGTGCCAGCTCACCAACACAGGGTGCGGATACGCAGTATTTT	CASSPTQGADTQYF
NA	TRBD1	TRBJ2-1	TRBV23-1	TGCGCCAGCAGTCACATCCACCCTCCGGGACAGTACAATGAGCAGTTCTTC	CASSHIHPPGQYNEQFF
NA	TRBD1	TRBJ2-1	TRBV19	TGTGCCAGTAGTGTTGGACAGGGAAATGAGCAGTTCTTC	CASSVGQGNEQFF
NA	NA	TRBJ2-3	TRBV5-3	TGTGCCAGAAGCTTACCAAGGGGGACAGATACGCAGTATTTT	CARSLPRGTDTQYF
many	TRBD2	TRBJ2-7	TRBV11-1	TGTGCCAGCAGCTTAGCGGGGACTAGCGGGATGTACGAGCAGTACTTC	CASSLAGTSGMYEQYF
NA	TRBD1	TRBJ2-5	TRBV4-3	TGCGCCAGCAGCTCCAGGGACAGGGTTGGTGAGACCCAGTACTTC	CASSSRDRVGETQYF
NA	TRBD1	TRBJ2-2	TRBV14	TGTGCCAGCAGCTCGAGAGGACAGGGTAGAACCGGGGAGCTGTTTTTT	CASSSRGQGRTGELFF
NA	TRBD2	TRBJ2-3	TRBV7-2	TGTGCCAGCAGCTCCCACGAGACTCAGCGGGGATTCACAGATACGCAGTATTTT	CASSSHETQRGFTDTQYF
NA	TRBD1	TRBJ1-4	TRBV28	TGTGCCAGCAGTTTGCTCAGGGGGCCTACAACTAATGAAAAACTGTTTTTT	CASSLLRGPTTNEKLFF
NA	TRBD2	TRBJ2-5	TRBV7-2	TGTGCCAGCGCTGAACTAGCGGGAGAAGAGACCCAGTACTTC	CASAELAGEETQYF
NA	TRBD1	TRBJ1-6	TRBV9	TGTGCCAGCAGCCCCTTGGGACAGGCCAATTCACCCCTCCACTTT	CASSPLGQANSPLHF
NA	TRBD1	TRBJ2-3	TRBV5-1	TGCGCCAGCAGCTCGGACAGGGGCACAGATACGCAGTATTTT	CASSSDRGTDTQYF
few	TRBD1	TRBJ2-5	TRBV7-8	TGTGCCAGCAGCTTAGATGTCCTAGGGGGCTTCCAAGAGACCCAGTACTTC	CASSLDVLGGFQETQYF
NA	NA	TRBJ2-4	TRBV28	TGTGCCAGCCTAGCAGTAGCCAAAAACATTCAGTACTTC	CASLAVAKNIQYF
NA	NA	TRBJ2-2	TRBV7-2	TGTGCCAGCAGTATCCGGAACACCGGGGAGCTGTTTTTT	CASSIRNTGELFF
NA	NA	TRBJ2-3	TRBV29-1	TGCAGCTCCGGGACTCCAAGTAACACAGATACGCAGTATTTT	CSSGTPSNTDTQYF
NA	NA	TRBJ1-1	TRBV15	TGTGCCACCAGCAGAGATGCGGCCTATCACACTGAAGCTTTCTTT	CATSRDAAYHTEAFF
NA	TRBD1	TRBJ2-7	TRBV5-1	TGCGCCAGCAGCTTGAGGGACAGGGGGCCCTACGAGCAGTACTTC	CASSLRDRGPYEQYF
NA	NA	TRBJ1-1	TRBV11-2	TGTGCCAGCAGCTTACCAGGGCGTGACACTGAAGCTTTCTTT	CASSLPGRDTEAFF
NA	NA	TRBJ1-4	TRBV9	TGTGCCAGCAGCCCGTGGAAAGGAGGTAATGAAAAACTGTTTTTT	CASSPWKGGNEKLFF
NA	NA	TRBJ1-3	TRBV19	TGTGCCAGTACGACGGGGGGCTCTGGAAACACCATATATTTT	CASTTGGSGNTIYF
NA	TRBD2	TRBJ2-7	TRBV5-4	TGTGCCAGCAGCACCCGGACTAGCGGGAGGTACGAGCAGTACTTC	CASSTRTSGRYEQYF
NA	TRBD2	TRBJ2-1	TRBV10-1	TGCGCCAGCAGTGAGTCGACGACTAGCGGGAGGGGGTTGGAGCAGTTCTTC	CASSESTTSGRGLEQFF
NA	NA	TRBJ2-2	TRBV5-1	TGCGCCAGCAGCTTCGGGGAGGCCGGGGAGCTGTTTTTT	CASSFGEAGELFF
NA	TRBD1	TRBJ1-2	TRBV6-4	TGTGCCAGCAGCAACTTCCCGGGACAGGGTAACTATGGCTACACCTTC	CASSNFPGQGNYGYTF
few	TRBD1	TRBJ1-5	TRBV5-1	TGCGCCAGCAGCTTGGGGGCAGGGGGTGGCAATCAGCCCCAGCATTTT	CASSLGAGGGNQPQHF
NA	TRBD2	TRBJ2-1	TRBV7-9	TGTGCCAGCAGCCCCGGACTAGCGGGAGGAGACAATGAGCAGTTCTTC	CASSPGLAGGDNEQFF
NA	TRBD2	TRBJ2-1	TRBV28	TGTGCCAGCAGCCGTAGCGGGAGCTCCTACAATGAGCAGTTCTTC	CASSRSGSSYNEQFF
NA	TRBD1	TRBJ1-5	TRBV19	TGTGCCAGTAGTATAGAATGGGCCAGGGGGAGCAATCAGCCCCAGCATTTT	CASSIEWARGSNQPQHF
NA	TRBD2	TRBJ2-1	TRBV28	TGTGCCAGCAGTTCCCAATACAGACTAGCGGGAAACTACAATGAGCAGTTCTTC	CASSSQYRLAGNYNEQFF
NA	TRBD2	TRBJ2-5	TRBV11-2	TGTGCCAGCAGCTTAGAGATAGCGGGAGGAGGAGAGACCCAGTACTTC	CASSLEIAGGGETQYF
NA	TRBD2	TRBJ2-5	TRBV5-1	TGCGCCAGCAGTTCGCGGGAGGAGGGGAAAGAGACCCAGTACTTC	CASSSREEGKETQYF
NA	NA	TRBJ1-2	TRBV19	TGTGCCAGTAGTATGCGGGGCCTTGAGGGGTATGGCTACACCTTC	CASSMRGLEGYGYTF
once	NA	TRBJ1-6	TRBV5-1	TGCGCCAGCAGCTTGACGGGATCTAATTCACCCCTCCACTTT	CASSLTGSNSPLHF
few	NA	TRBJ2-7	TRBV11-2	TGTGCCAGCAGCTTAGACCCACAGGGTAACGAGCAGTACTTC	CASSLDPQGNEQYF
NA	NA	TRBJ2-1	TRBV5-1	TGCGCCAGCAGCTTCGATTTACCCCCGAGCGAGCAGTTCTTC	CASSFDLPPSEQFF